This record concerns one TCR beta chain sequence. Germline assignment: CDR1 SGHTA and CDR2 FQGNSA. Deletions cut 4 bases from V and 5 bases from J, with 17 bases between. This CDR3 contains 15 residues. Under the authors' procedure: Reference gene primer amplification yielded estimated nucleated cell counts. Sequencing was performed with immunoSEQ multiplex PCR; in TCRdb, only in-frame clones are kept and a portion is missing. V, J and clone size are those of that table, while D and trimming were read from the DNA. The sample carries about 110,000 clones, over 60% recorded once. The data stem from a study of blood T cell repertoires in COVID-19. Overall study context: Collection of acute and convalescent COVID-19 samples took place in the United States, Italy and Spain. Sample material is recorded as cDNA or gDNA derived from T cells, B-cell-depleted T cells, or PBMCs.

The chain joins TRBV7-2 to TRBJ1-2; D may be TRBD1 (5 bases). Sequencing input: peripheral blood. This receptor was identified in a woman aged 80 or over with active or convalescent COVID-19. The CDR3 sequence is CASSYPETDIYGYTF. CDR3 coding DNA: TGTGCCAGCAGCTATCCTGAGACAGACATATATGGCTACACCTTC.